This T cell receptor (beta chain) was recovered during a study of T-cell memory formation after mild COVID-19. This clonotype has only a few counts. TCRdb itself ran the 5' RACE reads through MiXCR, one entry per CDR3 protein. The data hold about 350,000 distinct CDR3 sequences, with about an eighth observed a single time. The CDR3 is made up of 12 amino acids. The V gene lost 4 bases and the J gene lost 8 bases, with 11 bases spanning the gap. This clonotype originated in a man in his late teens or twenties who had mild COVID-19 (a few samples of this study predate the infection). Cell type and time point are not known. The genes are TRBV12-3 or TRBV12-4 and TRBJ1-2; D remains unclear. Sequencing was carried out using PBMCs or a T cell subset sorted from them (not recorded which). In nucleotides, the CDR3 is TGTGCCAGCAGTTCCGGACCCGGGGGCTACACCTTC. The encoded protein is CASSSGPGGYTF.